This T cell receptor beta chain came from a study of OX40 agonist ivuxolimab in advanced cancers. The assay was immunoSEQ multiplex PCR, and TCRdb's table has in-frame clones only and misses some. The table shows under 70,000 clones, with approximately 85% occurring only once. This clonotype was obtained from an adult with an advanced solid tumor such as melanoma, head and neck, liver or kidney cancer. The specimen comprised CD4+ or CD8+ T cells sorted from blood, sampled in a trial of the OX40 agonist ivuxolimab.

The CDR3 DNA sequence: TGTGCCAGTAGTACTGACAGGAGCTCTGGAAACACCATATATTTT. It translates to CASSTDRSSGNTIYF. V and J are TRBV19 and TRBJ1-3; possible D gene TRBD1, 6 bases. Germline CDR1 is LNHDA and CDR2 is SQIVND (reference sequence). V lost 4 bases and J 0 bases, leaving 10 bases between the germline ends. The CDR3 consists of 15 residues.